This passage covers 16 T cell receptor beta chains from one sample sequenced in a study of shared T cell receptors in the human thymus (dated by TCRdb to 2020 to 2022). The receptor library was made with the immunoSEQ multiplex PCR assay. What TCRdb holds here is the immuneACCESS table cut down to in-frame rearrangements. Part of the clones is not present; checked against another copy, under half of the missing clones reflect an unresolved V gene, and the others are unexplained. The sample data list about 660,000 clones, and approximately 88% of these were observed just once. The ten biggest clones cover roughly 0.0097% of the sample. The same data also went into a second study, on human thymus T cells.

Sequences were obtained from thymocytes. Receptors were obtained from a boy in the first two years of life with a congenital heart defect. Donor details come from another sample of the same person, matched by shared clones.

V gene TRBV27 combines with J gene TRBJ2-3, with 7 bases fitting TRBD1. The CDR3 is made up of 14 amino acids. After removal of 10 bases from V and 2 bases from J, the junction contained 9 bases not matched to a gene. The V gene's germline CDR1 is MNHEY and CDR2 SMNVEV (reference sequence). The CDR3 DNA is TGTGCCACGACGACAGGGCCCCCCACAGATACGCAGTATTTT. It yields the protein CATTTGPPTDTQYF.

The chain joins TRBV7-9 to TRBJ2-7; 11 bases map to TRBD2. Per germline, CDR1 SEHNR and CDR2 FQNEAQ (reference sequence). This CDR3 has 14 residues. V lost 7 bases and J lost 5; bases outside the gene matches: 7. The CDR3 coding sequence is TGTGCCAGCAACAATAGCGGGAGGGGAAACGAGCAGTACTTC. The encoded protein is CASNNSGRGNEQYF.

V gene TRBV27 combines with J gene TRBJ2-7, with D perhaps TRBD2 (6 bases). Per germline, CDR1 MNHEY and CDR2 SMNVEV (reference sequence). CDR3 length equals 18 residues. The V gene lost 3 bases and the J gene lost 0 bases, with 21 bases spanning the gap. The CDR3 here is CASSFFYSPSANSYEQYF. The CDR3 DNA reads TGTGCCAGCAGTTTCTTTTATTCGCCTAGCGCAAACTCCTACGAGCAGTACTTC.

DNA of the CDR3: TGTGCCAGCAGCTTAACCCGGACAGGGGTTCACGAGCAGTACTTC. The encoded protein is CASSLTRTGVHEQYF. The V gene is TRBV7-3, the J gene TRBJ2-7, with 9 bases identical to TRBD1. Germline lookup yields CDR1 SGHTA and CDR2 FQGTGA. J lost 5 bases, V lost 0 bases, and 5 bases had no gene match. The CDR3 runs 15 residues.

The chain carries TRBV5-1 and TRBJ2-2, with TRBD1 identical over 8 bases. The CDR3 has 15 residues. The trim removed 4 bases at V and 4 bases at J, leaving 6 bases unmatched. CDR1 and CDR2 (germline): SGHRS, YFSETQ. The CDR3 sequence is CASSPGQGRTGELFF. The CDR3 nucleotides read TGCGCCAGCAGCCCCGGACAGGGTCGCACCGGGGAGCTGTTTTTT.

The V call is TRBV4-3, the J call TRBJ2-4; a possible D gene is TRBD2 (5 bases). The germline V gene encodes CDR1 LGHNA and CDR2 YSLEER. The V gene lost 3 bases and the J gene lost 0 bases, with 9 bases spanning the gap. This CDR3 comprises 15 residues. CDR3: CASSHNGIAKNIQYF. For the CDR3, the DNA is TGCGCCAGCAGCCATAACGGGATAGCCAAAAACATTCAGTACTTC.

This clone was seen only a few times. The chain carries TRBV7-9 and TRBJ2-7; D perhaps matches TRBD2 (6 bases). V lost 3 bases, J lost 2 bases, and 11 bases lay in between. The CDR3 has 14 amino acids. Germline V gene data show CDR1 as SEHNR and CDR2 as FQNEAQ (reference sequence). The CDR3: CASSFGSGTYEQYF. The CDR3 DNA reads TGTGCCAGCAGCTTCGGTAGCGGCACCTACGAGCAGTACTTC. Full variable domain (remainder filled in from reference TRBV7-9 and TRBJ2-7): DTGVSQNPRHKITKRGQNVTFRCDPISEHNRLYWYRQTLGQGPEFLTYFQNEAQLEKSRLLSDRFSAERPKGSFSTLEIQRTEQGDSAMYLCASSFGSGTYEQYFGPGTRLTVT.

This sequence joins TRBV28 and TRBJ2-1; 9 bases map to TRBD2. The V gene end was trimmed by 3 bases and the J gene end by 0 bases; junction bases not matched to a gene: 3. CDR1 and CDR2 (germline): MDHEN, SYDVKM. The CDR3 runs to 16 residues. The CDR3 reads CASSFPREGSYNEQFF. The CDR3 nucleotides read TGTGCCAGCAGTTTCCCGCGGGAGGGCTCCTACAATGAGCAGTTCTTC.

In DNA, the CDR3 is TGTGCCAGCAGCTTAGCCCGAGGACTAGAAGGCTACAATGAGCAGTTCTTC. Protein: CASSLARGLEGYNEQFF. The rearrangement links TRBV11-3 to TRBJ2-1, with 7 bases lining up with TRBD2. Germline V gene data show CDR1 as SGHNT and CDR2 as YENEEA. This CDR3 contains 17 residues. J gave up 3 bases and V 1 base, and 9 bases lay outside the gene matches.

The chain links TRBV6-5 to TRBJ2-3; D may be TRBD2 (5 bases). CDR1 is MNHEY, CDR2 SVGAGI, per germline. This CDR3 contains 15 residues. Trimming shortened V by 2 bases and J by 2 bases, and 11 bases separated the two germline ends. This CDR3 reads CASSYGGLYTDTQYF. The CDR3 nucleotides read TGTGCCAGCAGTTACGGTGGACTCTACACAGATACGCAGTATTTT.

The chain carries TRBV30 and TRBJ2-1; D not resolved. With 3 bases removed from V and 7 bases from J, the gap between germline ends came to 7 bases. Germline values: CDR1 GTSNPN, CDR2 SVGIG (reference sequence). The CDR3 contains 11 residues. CDR3 sequence reads: CAWSVENEQFF. The CDR3 nucleotides read TGTGCCTGGAGCGTGGAGAATGAGCAGTTCTTC.

Only one count was recorded for this clone. In the same sample, other DNA sequences code for this CDR3. The chain is built from TRBV4-1 and TRBJ2-1; D uncertain. This CDR3 has 15 residues. Trimming cost V 1 base and J 0 bases, with 7 bases left between them. CDR1 is MGHRA, CDR2 YSYEKL, per germline. The CDR3 region is CASSQGPSSYNEQFF. CDR3 sequence (DNA): TGCGCCAGCAGCCAAGGTCCTAGCTCCTACAATGAGCAGTTCTTC.

The chain is built from TRBV28 and TRBJ2-1, with TRBD2 as a possible D gene (5 bases). Germline V gene lookup returns CDR1 MDHEN and CDR2 SYDVKM. Trimming pared 10 bases from V and 5 bases from J, leaving 24 bases between. The CDR3 extends over 16 amino acids. CDR3 DNA sequence: TGTGCCACACGGCCGCGGGCACCCCCTACTAACAATGAGCAGTTCTTC. It codes for CATRPRAPPTNNEQFF.

This clone was counted once. V and J are TRBV4-1 and TRBJ2-5; a weak D match, TRBD2 (7 bases). The germline V gene has CDR1 MGHRA and CDR2 YSYEKL. Trimming took 1 base from V and 3 from J, leaving 12 bases between them. The CDR3 sequence is 15 residues long. Here the CDR3 reads CASSQGGLAEETQYF. Written as DNA, the CDR3 is TGCGCCAGCAGCCAAGGGGGGCTAGCGGAAGAGACCCAGTACTTC.

The chain has TRBV5-6 and TRBJ2-7; 7 nucleotides match TRBD2. The length of the CDR3 is 15 residues. V shed 1 base, J shed 0 bases, and the junction held 4 bases outside the gene matches. The germline CDR1 and CDR2 sequences are SGHDT and YYEEEE. In DNA, the CDR3 is TGTGCCAGCAGCTTGAAGAGGGAGGGCTCCTACGAGCAGTACTTC. This encodes CASSLKREGSYEQYF.

The chain combines TRBV21-1 with TRBJ2-7; the listed D gene, TRBD1, was not tested against the DNA. TRBV21-1 is a listed pseudogene. The CDR3 runs to 16 residues. The CDR3 loop is CASSTKVVGRYYEQYF. DNA of the CDR3: TGTGCCAGCAGCACTAAGGTGGTGGGCAGATACTACGAGCAGTACTTC.